One TCR beta chain is described in this entry. Its antigen is unknown. Germline V lookup: CDR1 SSHAT, CDR2 FNYEAQ (reference sequence). The CDR3 is made up of 16 amino acids. This sample was included in a study of graft-versus-host responses after intestinal transplantation. Study overall: Tacrolimus and steroids were given for around 3 years to all recipients after anti-thymocyte globulin induction. General study results and limits: Association was observed between peak circulating GvH clone levels and early post-transplant HvG declines.

Clones were read by immunoSEQ multiplex PCR, and TCRdb kept only the in-frame ones, dropping some. Seen here are about 120,000 clones, around 96% observed once, and the top ten hold 3% to 3.5%. This specimen was unstimulated CD8+ T cells sorted from spleen or lymph node cells, taken before intestinal transplant. This TCR was recovered from a human donor who received an intestinal transplant. The J gene is TRBJ2-5, the V gene TRBV7-7; possibly TRBD1 or TRBD2 for D (5 bases each). The assigned J gene may be wrong: the sequence end matches TRBJ2-7 better. CDR3: CASSPKAGTSPYEQYF. CDR3 nucleotides: TGTGCCAGCAGCCCAAAAGCAGGGACGTCGCCCTACGAGCAGTACTTC.